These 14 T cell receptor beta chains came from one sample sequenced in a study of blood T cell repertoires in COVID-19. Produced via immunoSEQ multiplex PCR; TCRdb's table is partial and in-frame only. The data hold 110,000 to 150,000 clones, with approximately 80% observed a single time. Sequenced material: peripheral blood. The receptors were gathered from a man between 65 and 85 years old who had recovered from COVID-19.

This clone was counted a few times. The CDR3 coding sequence is TGTGCCAGCAGCGCTTGGACAGGGGGAAACACCATATATTTT. Its translation is CASSAWTGGNTIYF. The rearrangement links TRBV9 to TRBJ1-3, with 8 bases identical to TRBD1. The CDR3 is 14 amino acids. Germline V gene data show CDR1 as SGDLS and CDR2 as YYNGEE. Germline trimming cut 3 bases from V and 4 bases from J; bases unmatched to any gene: 3.

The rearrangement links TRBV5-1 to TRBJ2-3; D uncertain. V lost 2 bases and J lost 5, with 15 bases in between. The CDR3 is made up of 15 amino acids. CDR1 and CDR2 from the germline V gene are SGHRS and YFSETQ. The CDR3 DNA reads TGCGCCAGCAGCTTATCTCTACCGGGTGGAGATACGCAGTATTTT. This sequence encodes CASSLSLPGGDTQYF.

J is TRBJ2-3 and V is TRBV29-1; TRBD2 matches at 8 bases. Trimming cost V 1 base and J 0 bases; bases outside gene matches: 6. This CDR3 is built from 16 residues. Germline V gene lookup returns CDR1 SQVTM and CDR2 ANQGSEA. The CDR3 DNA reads TGCAGCGTTGAAGGGGGCTCTAGCGGGAGCACAGATACGCAGTATTTT. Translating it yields CSVEGGSSGSTDTQYF.

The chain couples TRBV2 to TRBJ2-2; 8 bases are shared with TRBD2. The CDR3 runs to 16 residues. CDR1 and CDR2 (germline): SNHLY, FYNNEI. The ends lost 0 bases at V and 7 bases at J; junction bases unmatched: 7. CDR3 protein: CASSEASGRLNGELFF. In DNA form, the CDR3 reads TGTGCCAGCAGTGAAGCAAGCGGGAGATTGAACGGGGAGCTGTTTTTT.

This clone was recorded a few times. This CDR3 reads CSVEGGQDYGYTF. DNA for the CDR3: TGCAGCGTTGAAGGGGGACAGGACTATGGCTACACCTTC. The chain links TRBV29-1 to TRBJ1-2; 8 bases map to TRBD1. The CDR3 covers 13 residues. Unmatched junction bases numbered 1, after V lost 1 base and J lost 3 bases. Germline values: CDR1 SQVTM, CDR2 ANQGSEA. The whole variable domain, remainder taken from reference TRBV29-1 and TRBJ1-2, is SAVISQKPSRDICQRGTSLTIQCQVDSQVTMMFWYRQQPGQSLTLIATANQGSEATYESGFVIDKFPISRPNLTFSTLTVSNMSPEDSSIYLCSVEGGQDYGYTFGSGTRLTVV.

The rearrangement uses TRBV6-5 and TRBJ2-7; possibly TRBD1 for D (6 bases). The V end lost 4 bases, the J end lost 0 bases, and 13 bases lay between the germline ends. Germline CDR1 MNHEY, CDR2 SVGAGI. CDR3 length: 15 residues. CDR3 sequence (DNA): TGTGCCAGCAGTTTTACCCGGGACATCTCCTACGAGCAGTACTTC. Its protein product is CASSFTRDISYEQYF.

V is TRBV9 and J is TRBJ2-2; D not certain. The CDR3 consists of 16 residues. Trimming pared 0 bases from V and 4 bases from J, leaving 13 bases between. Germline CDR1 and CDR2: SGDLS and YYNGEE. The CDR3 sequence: CASSVVSNPLTGELFF. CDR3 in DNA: TGTGCCAGCAGCGTAGTTAGCAACCCACTCACCGGGGAGCTGTTTTTT.

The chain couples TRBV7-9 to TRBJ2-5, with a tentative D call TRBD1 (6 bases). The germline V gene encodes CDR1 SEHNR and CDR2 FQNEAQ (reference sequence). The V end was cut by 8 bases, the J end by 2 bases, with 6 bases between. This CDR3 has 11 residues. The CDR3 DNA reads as TGTGCCAGCGGACAGCAAGAGACCCAGTACTTC. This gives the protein CASGQQETQYF.

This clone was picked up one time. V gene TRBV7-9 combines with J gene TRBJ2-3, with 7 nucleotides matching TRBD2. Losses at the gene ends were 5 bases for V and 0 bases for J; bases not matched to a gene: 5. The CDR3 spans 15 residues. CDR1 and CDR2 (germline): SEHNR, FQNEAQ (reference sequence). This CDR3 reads CASSLTSASTDTQYF. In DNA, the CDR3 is TGTGCCAGCAGCCTAACTAGCGCCAGCACAGATACGCAGTATTTT.

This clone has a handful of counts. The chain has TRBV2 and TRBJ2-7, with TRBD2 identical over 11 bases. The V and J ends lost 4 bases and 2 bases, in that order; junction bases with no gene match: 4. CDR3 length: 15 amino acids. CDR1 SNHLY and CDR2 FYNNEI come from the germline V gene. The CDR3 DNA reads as TGTGCCAGCAGTGTCCTAGCGGGAGGCACCTACGAGCAGTACTTC. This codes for CASSVLAGGTYEQYF.

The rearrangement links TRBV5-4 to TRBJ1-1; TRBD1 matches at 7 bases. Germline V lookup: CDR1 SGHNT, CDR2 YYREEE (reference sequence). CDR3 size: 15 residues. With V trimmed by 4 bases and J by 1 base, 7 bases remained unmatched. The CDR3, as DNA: TGTGCCAGCAGCCGAAAGGACAGGTCGAACACTGAAGCTTTCTTT. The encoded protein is CASSRKDRSNTEAFF.

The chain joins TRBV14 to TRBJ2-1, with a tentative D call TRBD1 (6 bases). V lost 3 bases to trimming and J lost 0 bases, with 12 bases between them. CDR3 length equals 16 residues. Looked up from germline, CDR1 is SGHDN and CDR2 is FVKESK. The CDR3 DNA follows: TGTGCCAGCAGCCATCGTCGGGACACCTCCTACAATGAGCAGTTCTTC. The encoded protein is CASSHRRDTSYNEQFF. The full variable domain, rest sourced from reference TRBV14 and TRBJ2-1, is EAGVTQFPSHSVIEKGQTVTLRCDPISGHDNLYWYRRVMGKEIKFLLHFVKESKQDESGMPNNRFLAERTGGTYSTLKVQPAELEDSGVYFCASSHRRDTSYNEQFFGPGTRLTVL.

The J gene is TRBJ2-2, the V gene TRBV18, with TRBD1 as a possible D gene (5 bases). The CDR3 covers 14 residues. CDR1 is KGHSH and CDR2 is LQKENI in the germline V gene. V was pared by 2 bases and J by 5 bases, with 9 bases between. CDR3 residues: CASSPGRTTGELFF. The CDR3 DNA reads TGTGCCAGCTCACCAGGACGGACAACCGGGGAGCTGTTTTTT.

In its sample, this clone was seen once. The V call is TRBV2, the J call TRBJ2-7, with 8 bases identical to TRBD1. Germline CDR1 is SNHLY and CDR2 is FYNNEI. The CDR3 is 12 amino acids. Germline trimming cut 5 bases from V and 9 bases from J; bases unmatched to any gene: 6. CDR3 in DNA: TGTGCCAGCAGTCGACAGGGGTCTGGGCAGTACTTC. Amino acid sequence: CASSRQGSGQYF. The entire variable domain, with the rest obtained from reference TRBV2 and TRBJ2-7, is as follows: EPEVTQTPSHQVTQMGQEVILRCVPISNHLYFYWYRQILGQKVEFLVSFYNNEISEKSEIFDDQFSVERPDGSNFTLKIRSTKLEDSAMYFCASSRQGSGQYFGPGTRLTVT.